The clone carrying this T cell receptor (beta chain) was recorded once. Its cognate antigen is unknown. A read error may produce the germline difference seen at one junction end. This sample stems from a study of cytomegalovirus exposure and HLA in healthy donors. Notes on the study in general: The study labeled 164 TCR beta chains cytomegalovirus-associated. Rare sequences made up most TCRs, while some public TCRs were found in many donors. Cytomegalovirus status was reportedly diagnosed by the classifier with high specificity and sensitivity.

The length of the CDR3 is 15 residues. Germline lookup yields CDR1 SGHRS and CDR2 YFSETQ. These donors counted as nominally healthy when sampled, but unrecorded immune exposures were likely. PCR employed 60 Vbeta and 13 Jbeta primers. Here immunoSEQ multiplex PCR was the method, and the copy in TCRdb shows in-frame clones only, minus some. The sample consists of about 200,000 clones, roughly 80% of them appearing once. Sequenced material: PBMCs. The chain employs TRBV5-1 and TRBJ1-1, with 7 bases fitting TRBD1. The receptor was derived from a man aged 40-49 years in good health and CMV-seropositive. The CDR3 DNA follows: TGTGCCAGCAGCTTGGAGGGACAGCGGAACACTGAAGCTTTCTTT. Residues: CASSLEGQRNTEAFF.